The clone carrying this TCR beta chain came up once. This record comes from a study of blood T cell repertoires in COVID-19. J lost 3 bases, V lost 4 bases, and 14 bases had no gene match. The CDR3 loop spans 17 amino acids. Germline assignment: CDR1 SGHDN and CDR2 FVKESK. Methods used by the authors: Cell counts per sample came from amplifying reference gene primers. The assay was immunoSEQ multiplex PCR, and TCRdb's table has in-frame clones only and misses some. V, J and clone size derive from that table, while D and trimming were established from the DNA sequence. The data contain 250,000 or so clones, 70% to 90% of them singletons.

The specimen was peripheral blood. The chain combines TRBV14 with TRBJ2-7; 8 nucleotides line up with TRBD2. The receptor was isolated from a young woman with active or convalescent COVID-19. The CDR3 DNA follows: TGTGCCAGCAGCCCTGCACTTGGTCAGCGGGGGTACTACGAGCAGTACTTC. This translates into CASSPALGQRGYYEQYF.